This is a list of T cell receptor beta chains from one sample in a study of T cells after yellow fever vaccination. TCRdb ran MiXCR on the 5' RACE reads and lists one entry per CDR3 protein. The sample lists 150,000 to 200,000 distinct CDR3 sequences, approximately 9.9% occurring once. Sequencing was performed on CD8+ T cells sorted from PBMCs, taken 45 days after the yellow fever booster vaccination. Source of these receptors: a man aged 18 to 30 who received the YFV17D yellow fever vaccine. The CDR3 runs from the conserved cysteine through the conserved F or W. The D gene is left open where the match is weak. For some rows the clone size is stated as once, few or many, or as a class when expanded; others skip it.

CDR3,DNA,D,size,V,J
CASKSTQAGALGGYTF,TGTGCCAGCAAAAGTACCCAGGCAGGCGCCTTGGGTGGCTACACCTTC,.,.,TRBV6-5,TRBJ1-2
CASSYGLANTEAFF,TGCGCCAGCAGCTACGGACTCGCGAACACTGAAGCTTTCTTT,.,many,TRBV4-1,TRBJ1-1
CASSSAAAQYF,TGTGCCAGCAGTTCGGCAGCGGCCCAGTACTTC,.,many,TRBV5-6,TRBJ2-5
CASSQDLSGPKAGELFF,TGCGCCAGCAGCCAAGATCTCTCGGGGCCCAAGGCCGGGGAGCTGTTTTTT,.,.,TRBV4-3,TRBJ2-2
CASNRRSDTQYF,TGTGCCAGCAACCGCCGGTCTGATACGCAGTATTTT,.,few,TRBV6-2/TRBV6-3,TRBJ2-3
CASSPNTDRALTYTGELFF,TGTGCCAGCTCACCGAATACTGACAGGGCCCTAACCTACACCGGGGAGCTGTTTTTT,TRBD1,.,TRBV18,TRBJ2-2
CSAPGHKNTEAFF,TGCAGTGCACCGGGACATAAGAACACTGAAGCTTTCTTT,.,few,TRBV20-1,TRBJ1-1
CASSPGAGSYNEQFF,TGTGCCAGCAGTCCAGGGGCCGGCTCCTACAATGAGCAGTTCTTC,.,many,TRBV6-1,TRBJ2-1
CASSQEGTGSYEQYF,TGCGCCAGCAGCCAAGAGGGGACAGGGTCCTACGAGCAGTACTTC,TRBD1,.,TRBV4-1,TRBJ2-7
CASSYSGQGAGGYTF,TGTGCCAGCAGTTACTCGGGACAGGGGGCAGGTGGCTACACCTTC,TRBD1,few,TRBV6-5,TRBJ1-2
CASSLEGPGSEETQYF,TGTGCCAGCAGCCTAGAGGGCCCGGGATCGGAGGAGACCCAGTACTTC,.,.,TRBV9,TRBJ2-5
CASSPDTYEQYF,TGTGCCAGCAGTCCTGACACCTACGAGCAGTACTTC,.,.,TRBV12-3/TRBV12-4,TRBJ2-7
CASSSAPGSDTEAFF,TGTGCCAGCAGCTCCGCCCCGGGGAGCGACACTGAAGCTTTCTTT,.,few,TRBV7-3,TRBJ1-1
CASSPRDSTIFDTQYF,TGTGCCAGCAGTCCCCGGGACTCGACGATCTTCGATACGCAGTATTTT,.,few,TRBV6-6,TRBJ2-3
CASSQGQASTDTQYF,TGTGCCAGCAGCCAAGGACAGGCCAGCACAGATACGCAGTATTTT,.,.,TRBV3-1,TRBJ2-3
CASSLSGQSEQFF,TGTGCCAGCAGCTTATCGGGACAGAGTGAGCAGTTCTTC,TRBD1,.,TRBV7-6,TRBJ2-1
CASSPSGSYEQYF,TGTGCCAGCAGCCCCAGTGGGTCCTACGAGCAGTACTTC,.,few,TRBV5-4,TRBJ2-7
CASSLNRAEGETQYF,TGTGCCAGCAGCTTAAATAGGGCTGAGGGGGAGACCCAGTACTTC,.,.,TRBV11-2,TRBJ2-5
CASSLDHGELFF,TGTGCCAGCAGCTTAGATCACGGGGAGCTGTTTTTT,.,.,TRBV11-2,TRBJ2-2
CASSQAKGSPLHF,TGCGCCAGCAGCCAAGCTAAGGGTTCACCCCTCCACTTT,.,.,TRBV4-1,TRBJ1-6
CASSWSSYEQYF,TGTGCCAGCAGCTGGAGCTCCTACGAGCAGTACTTC,.,many,TRBV7-9,TRBJ2-7
CASSVHRDRVSYEQYF,TGTGCCAGCAGCGTCCACCGGGACAGGGTCTCCTACGAGCAGTACTTC,TRBD1,.,TRBV6-1,TRBJ2-7
CAGHLSGANVLTF,TGTGCCGGACACCTCTCTGGGGCCAACGTCCTGACTTTC,.,few,TRBV30,TRBJ2-6
CASSQESSETQYF,TGTGCCAGCAGCCAAGAATCGAGTGAGACCCAGTACTTC,.,.,TRBV4-2,TRBJ2-5
CASSEGAGRQETQYF,TGTGCCAGCAGCGAGGGAGCAGGGAGGCAAGAGACCCAGTACTTC,.,.,TRBV9,TRBJ2-5
CASSEPAGGDNEQFF,TGTGCCAGCAGTGAACCAGCGGGGGGGGACAATGAGCAGTTCTTC,TRBD2,few,TRBV2,TRBJ2-1
CSARDPAGYTF,TGCAGTGCTAGAGATCCGGCAGGCTACACCTTC,.,.,TRBV20-1,TRBJ1-2
CASSQAGQLNQPQHF,TGCGCCAGCAGCCAAGCGGGACAGTTAAATCAGCCCCAGCATTTT,TRBD1,.,TRBV4-1,TRBJ1-5
CASSAGTGGTGELFF,TGTGCCAGCAGCGCCGGGACAGGGGGAACCGGGGAGCTGTTTTTT,TRBD1,.,TRBV7-3,TRBJ2-2
CASSEGGTGGTEAFF,TGTGCCAGCAGTGAAGGGGGGACAGGGGGCACTGAAGCTTTCTTT,TRBD1,many,TRBV6-1,TRBJ1-1
CASSYERGRVDTQYF,TGTGCCAGCAGTTACGAGAGAGGGAGGGTAGATACGCAGTATTTT,TRBD2,.,TRBV6-5,TRBJ2-3
CASSQGAGYPGELFF,TGCGCCAGCAGCCAAGGAGCCGGATATCCCGGGGAGCTGTTTTTT,.,many,TRBV4-3,TRBJ2-2